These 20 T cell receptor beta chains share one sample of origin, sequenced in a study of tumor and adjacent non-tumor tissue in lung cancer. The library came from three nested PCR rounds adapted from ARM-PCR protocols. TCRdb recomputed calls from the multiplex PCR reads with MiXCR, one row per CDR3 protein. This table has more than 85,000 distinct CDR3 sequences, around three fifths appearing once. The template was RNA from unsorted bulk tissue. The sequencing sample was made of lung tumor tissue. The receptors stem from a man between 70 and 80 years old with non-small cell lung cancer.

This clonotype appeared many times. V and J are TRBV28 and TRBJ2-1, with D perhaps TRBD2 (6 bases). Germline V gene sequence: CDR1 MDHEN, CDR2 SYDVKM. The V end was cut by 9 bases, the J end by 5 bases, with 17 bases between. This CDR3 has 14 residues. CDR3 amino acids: CASREAGTNNEQFF. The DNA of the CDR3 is TGTGCCAGTAGAGAGGCGGGAACGAACAATGAGCAGTTCTTC.

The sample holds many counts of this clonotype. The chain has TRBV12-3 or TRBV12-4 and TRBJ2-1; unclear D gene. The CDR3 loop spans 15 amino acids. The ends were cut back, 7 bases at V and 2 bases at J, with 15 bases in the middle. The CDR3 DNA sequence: TGTGCCAGCAATCCTTCTAGTGGCCCCTACAATGAGCAGTTCTTC. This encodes CASNPSSGPYNEQFF.

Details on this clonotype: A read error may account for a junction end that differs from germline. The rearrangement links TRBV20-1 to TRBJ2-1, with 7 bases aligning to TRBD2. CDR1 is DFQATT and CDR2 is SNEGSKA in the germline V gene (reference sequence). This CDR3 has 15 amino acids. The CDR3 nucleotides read TGCGGTGCTAGAGGACTAGGGCGGGGGAAGAATGAGCAGTTCTTC. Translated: CGARGLGRGKNEQFF.

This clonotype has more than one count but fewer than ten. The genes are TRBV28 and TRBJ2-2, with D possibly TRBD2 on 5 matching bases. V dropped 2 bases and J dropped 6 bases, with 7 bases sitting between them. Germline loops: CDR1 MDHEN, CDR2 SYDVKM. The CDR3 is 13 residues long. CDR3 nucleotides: TGTGCCAGCAGTTTAAGAGGGTCCGGGGAGCTGTTTTTT. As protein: CASSLRGSGELFF. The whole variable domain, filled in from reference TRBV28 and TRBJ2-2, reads DVKVTQSSRYLVKRTGEKVFLECVQDMDHENMFWYRQDPGLGLRLIYFSYDVKMKEKGDIPEGYSVSREKKERFSLILESASTNQTSMYLCASSLRGSGELFFGEGSRLTVL.

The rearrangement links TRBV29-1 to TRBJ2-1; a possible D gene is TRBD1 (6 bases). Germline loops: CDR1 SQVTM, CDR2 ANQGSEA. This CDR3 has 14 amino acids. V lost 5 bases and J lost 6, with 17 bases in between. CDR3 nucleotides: TGCAGCGTTAAACCGGGACACCCCATCAATGAGCAGTTCTTC. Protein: CSVKPGHPINEQFF.

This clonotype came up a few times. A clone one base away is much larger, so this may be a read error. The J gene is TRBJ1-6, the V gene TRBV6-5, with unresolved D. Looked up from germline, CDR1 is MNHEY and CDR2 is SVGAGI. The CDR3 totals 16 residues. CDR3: CTSSYSSGVYNSPLHF. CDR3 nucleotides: TGTACCAGCAGTTACTCGTCCGGGGTATATAATTCACCCCTCCACTTT.

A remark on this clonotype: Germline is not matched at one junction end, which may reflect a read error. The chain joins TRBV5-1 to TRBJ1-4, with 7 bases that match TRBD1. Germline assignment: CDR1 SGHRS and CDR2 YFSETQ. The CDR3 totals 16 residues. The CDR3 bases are TGCGCCAACAGCTTGGACCAGGGGGTAGGGAATGAAAAACTGTTTTTT. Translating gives CANSLDQGVGNEKLFF.

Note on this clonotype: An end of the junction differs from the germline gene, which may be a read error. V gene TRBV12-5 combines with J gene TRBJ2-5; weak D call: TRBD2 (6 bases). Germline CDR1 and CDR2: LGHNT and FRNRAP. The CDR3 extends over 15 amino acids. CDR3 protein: CASGRGRAVQGTQYF. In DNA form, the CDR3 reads TGTGCCAGTGGCCGGGGGAGAGCAGTACAAGGGACCCAGTACTTC.

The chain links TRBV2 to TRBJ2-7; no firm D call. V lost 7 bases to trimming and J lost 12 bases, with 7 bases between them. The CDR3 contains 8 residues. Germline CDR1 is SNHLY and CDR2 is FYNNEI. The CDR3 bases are TGTGCCAGCAATTCGCGGTACTTC. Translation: CASNSRYF.

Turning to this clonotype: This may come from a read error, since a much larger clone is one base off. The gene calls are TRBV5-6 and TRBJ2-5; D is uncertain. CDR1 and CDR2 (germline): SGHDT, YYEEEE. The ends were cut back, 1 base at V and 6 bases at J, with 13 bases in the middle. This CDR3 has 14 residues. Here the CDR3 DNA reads TGTGCCAGCAGCTTGACCGGCAGTCCCAAGACCCAGTACTTC. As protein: CASSLTGSPKTQYF.

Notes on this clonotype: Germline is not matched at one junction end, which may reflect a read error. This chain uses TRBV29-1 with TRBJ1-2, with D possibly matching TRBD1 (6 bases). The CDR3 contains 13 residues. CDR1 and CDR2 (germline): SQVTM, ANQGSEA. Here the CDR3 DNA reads TGCGGCGTTGACCAACAGGACAGTGGAGGCTACACCTTC. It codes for CGVDQQDSGGYTF.

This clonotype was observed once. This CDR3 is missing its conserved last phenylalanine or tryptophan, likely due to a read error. The CDR3 coding sequence is TGCAGCGCGCAGGGACCCTACCACGAGCAGTACTAC. Translating it yields CSAQGPYHEQYY. This chain links TRBV29-1 with TRBJ2-7; D could derive from TRBD1 or TRBD2 (5 bases each). The germline V gene encodes CDR1 SQVTM and CDR2 ANQGSEA. The V end lost 7 bases, the J end lost 5 bases, and 15 bases lay between the germline ends. This CDR3 comprises 12 residues.

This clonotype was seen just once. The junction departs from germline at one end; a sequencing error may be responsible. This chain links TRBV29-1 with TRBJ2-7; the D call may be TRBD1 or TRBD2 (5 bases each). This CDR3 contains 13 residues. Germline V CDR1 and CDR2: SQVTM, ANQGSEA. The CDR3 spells CNVERDGSYEQYF. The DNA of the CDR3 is TGCAACGTTGAACGGGACGGCTCCTACGAGCAGTACTTC.

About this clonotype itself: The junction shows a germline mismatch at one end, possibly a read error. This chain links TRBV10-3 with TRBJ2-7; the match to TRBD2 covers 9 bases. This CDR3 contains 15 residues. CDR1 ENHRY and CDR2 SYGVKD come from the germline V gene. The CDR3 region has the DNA TGTACCATCAGTGAGACTGCGGGGGGGTCCTACGAGCAGTACTTC. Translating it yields CTISETAGGSYEQYF.

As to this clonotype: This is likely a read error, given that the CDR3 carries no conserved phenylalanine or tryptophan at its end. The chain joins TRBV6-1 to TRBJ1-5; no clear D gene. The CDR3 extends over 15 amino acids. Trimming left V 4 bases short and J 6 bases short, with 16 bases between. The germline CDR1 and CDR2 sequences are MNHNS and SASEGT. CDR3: CASSGNKGDVQPQHS. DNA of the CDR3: TGTGCCAGCAGTGGGAACAAGGGTGACGTTCAGCCCCAGCATTCT.

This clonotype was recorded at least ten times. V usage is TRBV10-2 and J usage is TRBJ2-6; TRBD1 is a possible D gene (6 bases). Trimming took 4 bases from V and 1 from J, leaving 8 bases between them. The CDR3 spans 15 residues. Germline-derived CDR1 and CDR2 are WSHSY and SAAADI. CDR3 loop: CASSGTGSGANVLTF. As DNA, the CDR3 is TGCGCCAGCAGTGGAACAGGGTCTGGGGCCAACGTCCTGACTTTC.

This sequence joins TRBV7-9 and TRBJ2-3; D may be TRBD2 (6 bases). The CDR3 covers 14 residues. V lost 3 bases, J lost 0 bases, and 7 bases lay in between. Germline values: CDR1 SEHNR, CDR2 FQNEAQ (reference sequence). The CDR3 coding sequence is TGTGCCAGCAGCTTCAGCGGGAGCACAGATACGCAGTATTTT. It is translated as CASSFSGSTDTQYF.

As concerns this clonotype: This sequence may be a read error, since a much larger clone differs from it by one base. The CDR3 region has the DNA TGCAGTGCTAGGAGACAGGGGGCATGGTATGGCTACACCTTC. It is translated as CSARRQGAWYGYTF. This chain joins TRBV20-1 and TRBJ1-2; 10 positions match TRBD1. This CDR3 has 14 amino acids. V dropped 3 bases and J dropped 5; count of bases not matched to a gene: 6. Germline assignment: CDR1 DFQATT and CDR2 SNEGSKA (reference sequence).

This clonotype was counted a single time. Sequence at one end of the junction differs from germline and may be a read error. This CDR3 reads CDSSLNRGAAHEQYF. The DNA of the CDR3 is TGTGACAGCAGCTTGAATCGAGGGGCCGCCCACGAGCAGTACTTC. This sequence joins TRBV5-4 and TRBJ2-7; tentatively, D is TRBD1 or TRBD2 (5 bases each). This CDR3 region has 15 residues. Germline lookup yields CDR1 SGHNT and CDR2 YYREEE (reference sequence).

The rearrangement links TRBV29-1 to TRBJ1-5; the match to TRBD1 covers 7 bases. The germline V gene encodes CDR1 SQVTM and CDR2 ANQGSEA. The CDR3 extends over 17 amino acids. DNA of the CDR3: TGCGTCGTAGACATCGGGACAGTGGGTTCGAGCAATCAGCCCCAGCATTTT. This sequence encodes CVVDIGTVGSSNQPQHF.